The rows below give T cell receptor beta chains drawn from one sample of a study of T cells in localized non-small cell lung cancer. Data came from immunoSEQ multiplex PCR; TCRdb stores just in-frame clones and leaves some out. The repertoire has about 1,400 clones, approximately 23% of them found once; the top ten carry around 20%. Here the sequenced sample was normal lung tissue next to the tumor, taken before any cancer treatment. The receptors originated from a female donor of 60 years or more with stage II squamous cell lung carcinoma. Each CDR3 is given with its conserved first and last residue. The D gene is left open where the match is weak. The size of a clone is reported for some rows only, either as once, few or many, or as a class for expanded clones.

j_call | d_call | v_call | clone_size | cdr3_length | cdr3_aa | cdr3_nt
TRBJ2-3 | TRBD2 | TRBV11-3 | medium-sized | 17 | CASSPGLAGSRTDTQYF | TGTGCCAGCAGCCCGGGACTAGCGGGGAGTAGAACAGATACGCAGTATTTT
TRBJ1-2 | - | TRBV11-3 | few | 16 | CASSPGPRTVNYGYTF | TGTGCCAGCAGCCCGGGCCCGAGGACTGTAAACTATGGCTACACCTTC
TRBJ1-2 | - | TRBV6-8 | - | 13 | CASSYRDNYGYTF | TGTGCCAGCAGTTACAGGGACAACTATGGCTACACCTTC
TRBJ2-1 | TRBD1 | TRBV27 | - | 13 | CASSYQGAYEQFF | TGTGCCAGCAGTTACCAGGGGGCCTATGAGCAGTTCTTC
TRBJ2-7 | TRBD2 | TRBV11-3 | - | 16 | CASSFNAAGGLYEQYF | TGTGCCAGCAGTTTTAACGCAGCGGGAGGGTTGTACGAGCAGTACTTC
TRBJ1-6 | TRBD1 | TRBV6-8 | - | 18 | CASSPHLETGDYNSPLHF | TGTGCCAGCAGTCCTCACTTAGAGACAGGGGATTATAATTCACCCCTCCACTTT
TRBJ2-1 | TRBD1 | TRBV19 | few | 13 | CASSIRDRGGEFF | TGTGCCAGTAGTATCCGGGACAGGGGTGGGGAGTTCTTC
TRBJ1-2 | TRBD1 | TRBV6-8 | few | 16 | CASSYSTGTAGYGYTF | TGTGCCAGCAGTTACTCCACCGGGACAGCCGGCTATGGCTACACCTTC
TRBJ2-1 | - | TRBV19 | - | 15 | CASSDASLSYNEQFF | TGTGCCAGTAGTGACGCTAGCCTGTCCTACAATGAGCAGTTCTTC
TRBJ1-6 | - | TRBV6-8 | - | 13 | CASIPDGNSPLHF | TGTGCCAGCATTCCCGACGGGAATTCACCCCTCCACTTT
TRBJ2-2 | - | TRBV19 | - | 17 | CASSMPSRTGGAGELFF | TGTGCCAGTAGTATGCCCAGCCGGACGGGTGGTGCCGGGGAGCTGTTTTTT
TRBJ2-7 | - | TRBV28 | few | 14 | CASSLSGRGYEQYF | TGTGCCAGCAGTTTATCCGGCAGGGGCTACGAGCAGTACTTC
TRBJ1-3 | - | TRBV11-3 | - | 15 | CASSLGGSSGNTIYF | TGTGCCAGCAGCTTGGGAGGCAGCTCTGGAAACACCATATATTTT
TRBJ1-1 | - | TRBV28 | few | 16 | CASSLQSDRGNTEAFF | TGTGCCAGCAGTTTACAATCAGACCGGGGGAACACTGAAGCTTTCTTT
TRBJ1-1 | - | TRBV9 | few | 12 | CASSEGNTEAFF | TGTGCCAGCAGTGAAGGGAACACTGAAGCTTTCTTT
TRBJ2-5 | TRBD1 | TRBV25-1 | large | 15 | CASSSPTGQGETQYF | TGTGCCAGCAGTTCCCCGACAGGGCAAGGAGAGACCCAGTACTTC
TRBJ1-6 | TRBD1 | TRBV6-8 | medium-sized | 14 | CASSLGTGGSPLHF | TGTGCCAGCAGTCTTGGGACAGGAGGGTCACCCCTCCACTTT
TRBJ2-1 | - | TRBV18 | - | 14 | CASSLRHDSNEQFF | TGTGCCAGCTCTCTCAGACACGACAGTAATGAGCAGTTCTTC
TRBJ2-1 | - | TRBV18 | few | 15 | CASSGAGYSYNEQFF | TGTGCCAGCTCGGGTGCCGGTTATTCCTACAATGAGCAGTTCTTC
TRBJ1-1 | TRBD1 | TRBV19 | few | 14 | CASSRQGRNTEAFF | TGTGCCAGTAGTAGACAGGGGCGGAACACTGAAGCTTTCTTT
TRBJ1-6 | TRBD1 | TRBV14 | - | 14 | CASSQGQLNSPLHF | TGTGCCAGCAGCCAGGGACAGTTAAATTCACCCCTCCACTTT
TRBJ1-2 | - | TRBV25-1 | - | 12 | CASRTGTYGYTF | TGTGCCAGCAGGACCGGGACCTATGGCTACACCTTC
TRBJ2-6 | - | TRBV15 | - | 16 | CATSGHRASGANVLTF | TGTGCCACCAGCGGCCACAGGGCCTCTGGGGCCAACGTCCTGACTTTC
TRBJ2-7 | - | TRBV25-1 | - | 13 | CASSGAGRYEQYF | TGTGCCAGCAGCGGGGCAGGGAGGTACGAGCAGTACTTC
TRBJ1-2 | - | TRBV30 | - | 13 | CAWSFGQHYGYTF | TGTGCCTGGAGTTTTGGGCAGCACTATGGCTACACCTTC
TRBJ2-2 | TRBD2 | TRBV6-8 | few | 13 | CASSRDYTGELFF | TGTGCCAGCAGTCGGGACTATACCGGGGAGCTGTTTTTT
TRBJ1-3 | TRBD1 | TRBV30 | - | 16 | CAWSVPAGGIGNTIYF | TGTGCCTGGAGTGTACCCGCAGGGGGTATTGGAAACACCATATATTTT
TRBJ1-5 | TRBD1 | TRBV6-8 | - | 15 | CASSLQGLYNQPQHF | TGTGCCAGCAGTCTACAGGGGTTGTACAATCAGCCCCAGCATTTT
TRBJ2-3 | - | TRBV29-1 | - | 14 | CSARRGVGADTQYF | TGCAGCGCTAGAAGGGGAGTCGGCGCAGATACGCAGTATTTT
TRBJ1-2 | - | TRBV6-8 | medium-sized | 16 | CASSYGARQAAGGYTF | TGTGCCAGCAGTTATGGTGCCCGACAGGCGGCTGGCGGCTACACCTTC
TRBJ2-5 | - | TRBV23-1 | - | 15 | CASSQPGRYQETQYF | TGCGCCAGCAGTCAACCGGGGAGATACCAAGAGACCCAGTACTTC
TRBJ1-1 | - | TRBV30 | few | 13 | CAWRGTVNTEAFF | TGTGCCTGGAGGGGGACTGTGAACACTGAAGCTTTCTTT
TRBJ2-3 | - | TRBV6-8 | - | 14 | CASSLRPETDTQYF | TGTGCCAGCAGTTTACGTCCAGAGACAGATACGCAGTATTTT
TRBJ1-5 | - | TRBV28 | few | 15 | CASSPRGGVNQPQHF | TGTGCCAGCAGTCCCCGAGGGGGGGTCAATCAGCCCCAGCATTTT
TRBJ1-1 | - | TRBV29-1 | few | 12 | CSVETWPAEAFF | TGCAGCGTTGAAACGTGGCCCGCTGAAGCTTTCTTT
TRBJ1-5 | TRBD1 | TRBV15 | - | 14 | CATSRDQGDQPQHF | TGTGCCACCAGCAGAGATCAGGGGGATCAGCCCCAGCATTTT
TRBJ2-5 | TRBD1 | TRBV28 | medium-sized | 14 | CASTQRDSQETQYF | TGTGCCAGCACCCAGAGGGACAGCCAAGAGACCCAGTACTTC
TRBJ2-2 | TRBD1 | TRBV10-2 | - | 16 | CASRPLTGTNTGELFF | TGCGCCAGCAGGCCCTTGACAGGGACAAACACCGGGGAGCTGTTTTTT
TRBJ2-3 | TRBD2 | TRBV6-8 | - | 16 | CASTVVAGTRTDTQYF | TGTGCCAGCACCGTTGTAGCGGGGACCCGCACAGATACGCAGTATTTT
TRBJ2-5 | - | TRBV18 | - | 15 | CASSPGAQRQETQYF | TGTGCCAGCTCACCAGGGGCCCAGAGACAAGAGACCCAGTACTTC
TRBJ2-1 | - | TRBV30 | - | 13 | CAWSVQRYNEQFF | TGTGCCTGGAGTGTCCAGAGATACAATGAGCAGTTCTTC
TRBJ1-3 | - | TRBV9 | - | 12 | CASSELGNTIYF | TGTGCCAGCAGTGAACTTGGAAACACCATATATTTT
TRBJ2-7 | - | TRBV11-3 | - | 14 | CASSQTRAPYEQYF | TGTGCCAGCAGCCAAACTAGAGCCCCCTACGAGCAGTACTTC
TRBJ2-1 | - | TRBV9 | few | 13 | CASSVPPDNEQFF | TGTGCCAGCAGCGTACCGCCGGACAATGAGCAGTTCTTC
TRBJ1-5 | - | TRBV6-8 | few | 15 | CASSFPGNSNQPQHF | TGTGCCAGCAGTTTCCCGGGGAATAGCAATCAGCCCCAGCATTTT
TRBJ1-2 | - | TRBV28 | - | 15 | CASSLGGRENYGYTF | TGTGCCAGCAGTTTAGGGGGGCGGGAAAACTATGGCTACACCTTC
TRBJ1-4 | - | TRBV28 | - | 14 | CASSSDMGDEKLFF | TGTGCCAGCAGTTCTGACATGGGCGATGAAAAACTGTTTTTT
TRBJ1-1 | TRBD1 | TRBV6-8 | medium-sized | 16 | CASSYSRTGANTEAFF | TGTGCCAGCAGTTACTCGCGGACAGGGGCGAACACTGAAGCTTTCTTT
TRBJ1-3 | - | TRBV18 | - | 14 | CASSPWGLGNTIYF | TGTGCCAGCTCACCATGGGGGCTTGGAAACACCATATATTTT
TRBJ1-1 | - | TRBV19 | few | 12 | CASFRGNTEAFF | TGTGCCAGTTTTAGGGGGAACACTGAAGCTTTCTTT
TRBJ1-1 | - | TRBV30 | - | 13 | CAWSRPPNTEAFF | TGTGCCTGGAGTCGTCCGCCTAACACTGAAGCTTTCTTT
TRBJ2-6 | - | TRBV18 | few | 17 | CASSLCSDQSRANVLTF | TGTGCCAGCTCATTATGTTCGGACCAAAGTCGGGCCAACGTCCTGACTTTC
TRBJ2-1 | - | TRBV18 | - | 14 | CASSPPSGFNEQFF | TGTGCCAGCTCACCACCGTCCGGTTTTAATGAGCAGTTCTTC
TRBJ1-1 | - | TRBV1 | - | 13 | CASSLGRNTEAFF | TGCGCCAGCAGCCTTGGCAGGAACACTGAAGCTTTCTTT
TRBJ2-1 | - | TRBV11-3 | medium-sized | 15 | CASSRGVVVSDEQFF | TGTGCCAGCAGCCGAGGGGTGGTGGTTTCCGATGAGCAGTTCTTC
TRBJ2-5 | - | TRBV6-8 | - | 14 | CASSVSEGGETQYF | TGTGCCAGCAGTGTATCGGAGGGGGGAGAGACCCAGTACTTC